This T cell receptor (beta chain) appears in the sequencing data of a study of cytomegalovirus exposure and HLA in healthy donors. Study-wide points: In vitro, a few CMV-associated chains proved specific for CMV antigens. Despite most TCR sequences being rare, some public TCRs occurred in many donors. Associated with cytomegalovirus, according to the listing, were approximately 160 TCR beta chains.

Some clones are missing from TCRdb's copy, which holds only in-frame ones; the method was immunoSEQ multiplex PCR. Of tens of thousands of clones listed, about 82% are singletons. Concerning this clone: Its antigen remains unknown.

Germline V gene sequence: CDR1 MNHNS, CDR2 SASEGT. This CDR3 comprises 14 residues. V shed 10 bases, J shed 1 base, and the junction held 7 bases outside the gene matches. The clonotype comes from a man aged 25 to 45 in good health and CMV-seronegative. Sequencing used PBMCs. V gene TRBV6-1 combines with J gene TRBJ2-7, with 10 bases matching TRBD2. The CDR3 region is CATSRAGGSYEQYF. The CDR3 DNA sequence: TGTGCCACCTCTCGAGCGGGGGGGTCCTACGAGCAGTACTTC.